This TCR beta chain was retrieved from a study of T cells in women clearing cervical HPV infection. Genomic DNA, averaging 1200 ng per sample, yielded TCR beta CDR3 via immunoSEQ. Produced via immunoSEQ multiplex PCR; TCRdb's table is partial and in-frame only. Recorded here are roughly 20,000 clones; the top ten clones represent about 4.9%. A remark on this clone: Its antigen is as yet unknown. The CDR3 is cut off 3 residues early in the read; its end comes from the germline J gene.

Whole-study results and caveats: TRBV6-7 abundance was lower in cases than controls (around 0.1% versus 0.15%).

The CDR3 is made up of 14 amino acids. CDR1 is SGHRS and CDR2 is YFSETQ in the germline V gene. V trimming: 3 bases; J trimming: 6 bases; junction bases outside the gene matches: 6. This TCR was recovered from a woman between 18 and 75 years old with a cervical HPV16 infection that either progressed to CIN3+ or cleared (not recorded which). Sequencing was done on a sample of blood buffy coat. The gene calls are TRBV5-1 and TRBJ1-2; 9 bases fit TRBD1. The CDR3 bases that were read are TGCGCCAGCAGCTCCCCGGGACAGGGAGATGGC. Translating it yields CASSSPGQGDG. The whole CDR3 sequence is CASSSPGQGDGYTF.